The source of this TCR beta chain is a study of cytomegalovirus exposure and HLA in healthy donors. Study at large: Across 300 to 400 genotyped donors, around 80% landed in the Caucasian-associated ancestry cluster. Whole-study findings and limits: Productive status was seen about 87% or about 30% of the time for most TCR beta V segments in an earlier analysis.

The germline gives CDR1 LGHNA, CDR2 YNFKEQ. V was pared by 1 base and J by 4 bases, with 16 bases of the junction left unmatched. This CDR3 has 20 residues. Vbeta (60) and Jbeta (13) primers were used in the PCR. The assay was immunoSEQ multiplex PCR, and TCRdb's table has in-frame clones only and misses some. The repertoire holds 150,000 to 200,000 clones, around 84% seen once, with 1% in the top ten. In the case of this clone: Its antigen remains unknown.

The chain couples TRBV4-2 to TRBJ2-2; 9 bases are shared with TRBD2. The sample taken for sequencing was PBMCs. This receptor was identified in a boy between 2 and 10 years old in good health and CMV-seronegative. CDR3: CASSQVRGKGSGSITGELFF. In DNA, the CDR3 is TGTGCCAGCAGCCAAGTTCGGGGGAAGGGTAGCGGGAGTATCACCGGGGAGCTGTTTTTT.